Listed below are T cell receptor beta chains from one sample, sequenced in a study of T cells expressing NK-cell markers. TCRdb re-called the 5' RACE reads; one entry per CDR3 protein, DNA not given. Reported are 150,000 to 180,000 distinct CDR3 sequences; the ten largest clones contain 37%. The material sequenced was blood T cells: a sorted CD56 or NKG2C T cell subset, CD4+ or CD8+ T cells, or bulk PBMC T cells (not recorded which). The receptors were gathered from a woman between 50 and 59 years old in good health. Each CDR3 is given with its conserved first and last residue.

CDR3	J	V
CASSQGTRNEQYF	TRBJ2-7	TRBV4-1
CASSFSGESEPDEQFF	TRBJ2-1	TRBV7-2
CASSIERELDNEQFF	TRBJ2-1	TRBV19
CASSLQGGGYNEQFF	TRBJ2-1	TRBV9
CASALGTSGRADEQFF	TRBJ2-1	TRBV7-3
CASSDSNEGAEFF	TRBJ2-1	TRBV6-4
CASTGGAGYGYTF	TRBJ1-2	TRBV7-9
CATSRDPSGTLGGELFF	TRBJ2-2	TRBV15
CASSESRQGSYEQYF	TRBJ2-7	TRBV2
CASSQSDNSPLHF	TRBJ1-6	TRBV21-1
CASSIVQGARETQYF	TRBJ2-5	TRBV19
CASSLWNRDGRWETQYF	TRBJ2-5	TRBV27
CASSQETSGNTIYF	TRBJ1-3	TRBV4-1
CASSQDQREEQFF	TRBJ2-1	TRBV4-2
CASSFLLSDEQFF	TRBJ2-1	TRBV27
CASSPRKRVNTGELFF	TRBJ2-2	TRBV5-1
CSVEGTPTKNTGELFF	TRBJ2-2	TRBV29-1
CASSLEVSDTQYF	TRBJ2-3	TRBV11-2
CASSSFPGTSGKNTGELFF	TRBJ2-2	TRBV7-9
CASSQDPGESSPLHF	TRBJ1-6	TRBV4-1
CASSQDQGWGQYF	TRBJ2-4	TRBV3-1
CASSSDRDRGVYEQYF	TRBJ2-7	TRBV7-2
CASRHDRDWIDTQYF	TRBJ2-3	TRBV27
CASSSQGLNQPQHF	TRBJ1-5	TRBV12-3/TRBV12-4
CASSLGTSDDEQFF	TRBJ2-1	TRBV7-8
CASGSTGPYNNEQFF	TRBJ2-1	TRBV12-5
CASSALAVRATEAFF	TRBJ1-1	TRBV9
CASSQGHNTGELFF	TRBJ2-2	TRBV4-1
CSAPSETKNIQYF	TRBJ2-4	TRBV29-1
CATSRDTLRMDLVTNEKLFF	TRBJ1-4	TRBV15
CSVEGPGEAGELFF	TRBJ2-2	TRBV29-1
CASRRTSGGYNEQFF	TRBJ2-1	TRBV25-1
CAISEGRRPTDTQYF	TRBJ2-3	TRBV10-3
CASSLGATSGTGELFF	TRBJ2-2	TRBV5-1
CASSLDPGSYGYTF	TRBJ1-2	TRBV11-3
CASSYGQGAPLANNEQFF	TRBJ2-1	TRBV6-5
CASSLAQTGDSNTEAFF	TRBJ1-1	TRBV7-8
CASSWQREDYNEQFF	TRBJ2-1	TRBV5-4
CASTEGQASNYGYTF	TRBJ1-2	TRBV7-9
CSANSVGRAENTQYF	TRBJ2-3	TRBV20-1
CASTQLAPQETQYF	TRBJ2-5	TRBV12-3/TRBV12-4
CASSSTGIQETQYF	TRBJ2-5	TRBV12-3/TRBV12-4
CASSETGSSYEQYF	TRBJ2-7	TRBV2
CATSGEGGYNEQFF	TRBJ2-1	TRBV27